These 9 T cell receptor beta chains were all obtained from the same sample, sequenced in a study of blood T cells in healthy people across ages. A second PCR, run for roughly 7 to 11 cycles, used a sample-barcoded 5' primer plus a J-beta primer mix. TCRdb re-analysed the 5' RACE reads in MiXCR, keeping a single row per CDR3 protein. This sample has 650,000 to 900,000 distinct CDR3 sequences, with approximately 59% found just once. The specimen sequenced was blood. All receptors derive from a man between 25 and 39 years old in good health.

The chain has TRBV6-5 and TRBJ1-6, with a weak D call TRBD1 (5 bases). The CDR3 spans 16 residues. Trimming removed 9 bases at V and 7 bases at J, with 22 bases between. Germline lookup yields CDR1 MNHEY and CDR2 SVGAGI. Here the CDR3 reads CASTGPASRGNSPLHF. CDR3 in DNA: TGTGCCAGTACGGGGCCCGCCTCGCGAGGGAATTCACCCCTCCACTTT.

This chain joins TRBV12-3 or TRBV12-4 and TRBJ2-3, with 7 bases fitting TRBD1. The V segment lost 5 bases and the J segment 5 bases; nucleotides outside the gene matches: 13. The CDR3 covers 16 residues. This CDR3 reads CASSPSGTAGRDTQYF. As DNA, the CDR3 is TGTGCCAGCAGTCCATCAGGGACAGCTGGTCGAGATACGCAGTATTTT.

The CDR3 DNA reads as TGCGCCAGCAGCTCAACCGGGACCAACCTAAGGGAGCAGTTCTTC. Translating gives CASSSTGTNLREQFF. This rearrangement joins TRBV5-1 to TRBJ2-1; D may match TRBD1 or TRBD2 (5 bases each). CDR3 size: 15 residues. V was trimmed by 3 bases and J by 10 bases, leaving 20 bases between them. Germline V lookup: CDR1 SGHRS, CDR2 YFSETQ.

The V gene is TRBV27, the J gene TRBJ1-5, with D possibly TRBD1 on 5 matching bases. CDR1 MNHEY and CDR2 SMNVEV come from the germline V gene (reference sequence). The germline V and J ends were trimmed by 10 bases and 1 base, with 11 bases remaining between them. CDR3 size: 13 residues. The CDR3, as DNA: TGTGCCACAAAGAGGGGCAGCAATCAGCCCCAGCATTTT. Its translation is CATKRGSNQPQHF.

This clonotype was seen more than once but under ten times. The chain joins TRBV29-1 to TRBJ2-5, with TRBD1 identical over 7 bases. The assigned J gene may be wrong: the sequence end matches TRBJ2-7 better. From germline, CDR1 is SQVTM and CDR2 ANQGSEA. This CDR3 is 13 amino acids long. The CDR3 spells CSVAYDRDHEQYF. The CDR3, as DNA: TGCAGCGTCGCATATGACAGGGATCACGAGCAGTACTTC.

The J gene is TRBJ2-4, the V gene TRBV3-1; tentatively, D is TRBD1 (6 bases). The J call may be mistaken, given a closer DNA end match to TRBJ2-5. Germline V gives CDR1 LGHDT, CDR2 YNNKEL (reference sequence). The CDR3 extends over 15 amino acids. This CDR3 reads CASSQLPGVKGTQYF. The CDR3 coding sequence is TGTGCCAGCAGCCAATTACCAGGGGTGAAAGGGACCCAGTACTTC.

The rearrangement joins TRBV27 to TRBJ2-6; TRBD1 aligns across 11 bases. Germline assignment: CDR1 MNHEY and CDR2 SMNVEV (reference sequence). V lost 6 bases, J lost 1 base, and 8 bases stayed unmatched. The CDR3 sequence is 18 residues long. The CDR3 here is CASSTEDRGQSGANVLTF. In nucleotides, the CDR3 is TGTGCCAGCAGCACCGAGGACAGGGGGCAGTCTGGGGCCAACGTCCTGACTTTC. The full variable domain, with the rest looked up from reference TRBV27 and TRBJ2-6, is EAQVTQNPRYLITVTGKKLTVTCSQNMNHEYMSWYRQDPGLGLRQIYYSMNVEVTDKGDVPEGYKVSRKEKRNFPLILESPSPNQTSLYFCASSTEDRGQSGANVLTFGAGSRLTVL.

The chain joins TRBV19 to TRBJ2-1; 9 bases fit TRBD1. The trim removed 10 bases at V and 6 bases at J, leaving 7 bases unmatched. The germline V gene has CDR1 LNHDA and CDR2 SQIVND (reference sequence). CDR3 length equals 13 residues. The CDR3 reads CATRDRASNEQFF. CDR3 nucleotide sequence: TGTGCCACCCGGGACAGGGCCTCCAATGAGCAGTTCTTC. Based on the CDR3 plus reference TRBV19 and TRBJ2-1, the full variable domain is DGGITQSPKYLFRKEGQNVTLSCEQNLNHDAMYWYRQDPGQGLRLIYYSQIVNDFQKGDIAEGYSVSREKKESFPLTVTSAQKNPTAFYLCATRDRASNEQFFGPGTRLTVL.

The chain links TRBV20-1 to TRBJ2-1; TRBD2 matches 10 bases. The J call may be in error: the DNA end matches TRBJ2-7 better. Germline V CDR1 and CDR2: DFQATT, SNEGSKA (reference sequence). This CDR3 comprises 14 residues. The chain's CDR3 is CSARSSGGTYEQYF. The CDR3 bases are TGCAGTGCTAGAAGTAGCGGGGGGACATACGAGCAGTACTTC.